This TCR beta chain was identified in a study of long-term antiretroviral therapy in people with HIV. Study results and caveats: HIV repertoires covered narrower CDR3 length ranges than controls did. Clonal populations expanded prior to ART predominated within the repertoire at all time points.

Each HIV-infected participant was given treatment in the United States. An immunoSEQ assay, version v3.0, was performed at survey level. Sequencing set out to capture about 40,000-50,000 T-cell genomes per sample. The data were produced by immunoSEQ multiplex PCR, yet TCRdb's version contains in-frame clones alone and is incomplete. The sample has approximately 47,000 clones; around 80% are singletons. V gave up 6 bases and J gave up 3 bases, with 15 bases separating them. There are 14 residues in the CDR3. The germline V gene has CDR1 SGHNT and CDR2 YYREEE (reference sequence). About this clone itself: Its antigen is currently unknown.

The chain joins TRBV5-4 to TRBJ2-5; D is perhaps TRBD1 (6 bases). This specimen was unsorted PBMCs, taken 0.8 years after starting antiretroviral therapy. The receptor's source is a young woman with HIV. The CDR3 here is CASKQTGKKETQYF. The CDR3 nucleotides read TGTGCCAGCAAACAAACAGGGAAGAAAGAGACCCAGTACTTC. Filled out from reference TRBV5-4 and TRBJ2-5, the complete variable domain reads ETGVTQSPTHLIKTRGQQVTLRCSSQSGHNTVSWYQQALGQGPQFIFQYYREEENGRGNFPPRFSGLQFPNYSSELNVNALELDDSALYLCASKQTGKKETQYFGPGTRLLVL.